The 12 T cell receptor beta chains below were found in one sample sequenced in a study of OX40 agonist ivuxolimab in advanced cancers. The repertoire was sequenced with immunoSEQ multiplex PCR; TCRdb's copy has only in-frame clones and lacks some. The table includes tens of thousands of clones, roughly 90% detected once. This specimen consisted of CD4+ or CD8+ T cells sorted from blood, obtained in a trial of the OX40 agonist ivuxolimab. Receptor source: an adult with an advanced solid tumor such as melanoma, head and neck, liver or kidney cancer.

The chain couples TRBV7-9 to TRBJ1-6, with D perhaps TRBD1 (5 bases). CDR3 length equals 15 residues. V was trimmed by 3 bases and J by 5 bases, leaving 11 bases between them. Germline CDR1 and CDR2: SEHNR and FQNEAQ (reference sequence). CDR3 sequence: CASSLGTVNNSPLHF. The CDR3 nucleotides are TGTGCCAGCAGCTTGGGGACGGTAAATAATTCACCCCTCCACTTT.

CDR3 residues: CASSNSGVKINEQFF. DNA of the CDR3: TGTGCCAGTAGTAATAGCGGGGTAAAGATCAATGAGCAGTTCTTC. The gene calls are TRBV19 and TRBJ2-1; 8 nucleotides match TRBD2. The germline CDR1 and CDR2 sequences are LNHDA and SQIVND (reference sequence). This CDR3 region has 15 residues. V gave up 4 bases and J gave up 6 bases; unmatched junction bases: 8.

The DNA of the CDR3 is TGTGCCAGCAGTCTGCATACGGGCGGGGAGCTGTTTTTT. Residues: CASSLHTGGELFF. The chain couples TRBV6-6 to TRBJ2-2; D remains unclear. The CDR3 has 13 residues. The germline V gene has CDR1 MNHNY and CDR2 SVGAGI (reference sequence). Trimming removed 5 bases at V and 7 bases at J, with 11 bases between.

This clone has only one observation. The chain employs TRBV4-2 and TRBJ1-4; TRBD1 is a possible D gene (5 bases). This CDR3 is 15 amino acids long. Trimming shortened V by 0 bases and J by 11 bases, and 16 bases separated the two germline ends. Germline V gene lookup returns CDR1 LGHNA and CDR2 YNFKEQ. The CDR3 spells CASSQEPAGQRKLFF. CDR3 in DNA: TGTGCCAGCAGCCAAGAACCGGCAGGGCAGAGGAAACTGTTTTTT.

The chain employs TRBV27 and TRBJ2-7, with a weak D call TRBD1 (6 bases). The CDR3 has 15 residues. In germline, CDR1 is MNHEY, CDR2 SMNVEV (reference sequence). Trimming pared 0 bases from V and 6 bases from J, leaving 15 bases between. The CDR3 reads CASSLSLRGKSEQYF. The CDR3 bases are TGTGCCAGCAGTTTATCTCTCAGGGGAAAAAGCGAGCAGTACTTC.

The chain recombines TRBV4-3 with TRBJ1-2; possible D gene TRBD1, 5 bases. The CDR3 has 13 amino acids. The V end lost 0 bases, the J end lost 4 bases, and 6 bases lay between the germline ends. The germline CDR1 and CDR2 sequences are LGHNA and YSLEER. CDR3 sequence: CASSQEGTYGYTF. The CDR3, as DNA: TGCGCCAGCAGCCAAGAGGGGACCTATGGCTACACCTTC.

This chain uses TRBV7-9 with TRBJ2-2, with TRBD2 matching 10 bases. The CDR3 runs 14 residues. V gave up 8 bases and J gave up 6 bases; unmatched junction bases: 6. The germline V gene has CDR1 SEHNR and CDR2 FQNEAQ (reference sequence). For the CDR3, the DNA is TGTGCCAGCGGCCATCTAGCGGGAGCCGGGGAGCTGTTTTTT. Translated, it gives CASGHLAGAGELFF.

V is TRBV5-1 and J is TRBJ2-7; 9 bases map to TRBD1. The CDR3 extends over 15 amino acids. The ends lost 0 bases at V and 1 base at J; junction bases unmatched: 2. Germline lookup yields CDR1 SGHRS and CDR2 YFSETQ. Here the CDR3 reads CASSLDGTGSYEQYF. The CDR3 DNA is TGCGCCAGCAGCTTGGACGGGACAGGGTCCTACGAGCAGTACTTC.

In nucleotides, the CDR3 is TGTGCCAGCAGTTCTGGTGACTATGGCTACACCTTC. This sequence encodes CASSSGDYGYTF. The chain links TRBV6-6 to TRBJ1-2; D uncertain. The germline V gene has CDR1 MNHNY and CDR2 SVGAGI (reference sequence). Trimming took 4 bases from V and 3 from J, leaving 6 bases between them. The CDR3 consists of 12 residues.

In DNA, the CDR3 is TGTGCCAGCAGTTTTCTTTCAGCGGGAGCGGGCGAGCAGTACTTC. Residues: CASSFLSAGAGEQYF. V gene TRBV6-5 combines with J gene TRBJ2-7; TRBD2 agrees at 8 bases. From germline, CDR1 is MNHEY and CDR2 SVGAGI. V lost 4 bases and J lost 6; bases outside the gene matches: 11. The CDR3 covers 15 residues.

The CDR3 is CASSLREDTEAFF. CDR3 sequence (DNA): TGTGCCAGCAGTTTGAGGGAGGACACTGAAGCTTTCTTT. The chain recombines TRBV27 with TRBJ1-1; D ambiguous. Trimming stripped 3 bases from V and 3 bases from J, with 8 bases between. The CDR3 extends over 13 amino acids. Looked up from germline, CDR1 is MNHEY and CDR2 is SMNVEV (reference sequence).

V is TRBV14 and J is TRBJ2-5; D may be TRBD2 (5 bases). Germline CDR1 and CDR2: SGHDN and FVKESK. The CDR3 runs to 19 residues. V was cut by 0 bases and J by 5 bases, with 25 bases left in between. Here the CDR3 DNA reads TGTGCCAGCAGCCAAGATAATCGCAGCGGAGCCCCAGGACGGGAGACCCAGTACTTC. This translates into CASSQDNRSGAPGRETQYF.